This passage covers 9 T cell receptor beta chains from one sample sequenced in a study of low-dose radiotherapy and immunotherapy resistance in tumors. A roughly 20-cycle PCR with a constant-region primer and V-primer adapter amplified TCRs. TCRdb analysed the reads with MiXCR anew, one entry per CDR3 protein. The sample gives tens of thousands of distinct CDR3 sequences, roughly 31% of which show up once; roughly 8.2% is in the top ten. Time point specified: after trial treatment. Regarding treatment: LDRT plus nivolumab, ipilimumab, low-dose cyclophosphamide and aspirin (RACIN trial). The sample in question was PBMCs, obtained after low-dose radiotherapy plus immunotherapy. The origin of the receptors is a male donor with rectosigmoid adenocarcinoma.

This clonotype was observed at least ten times. The chain links TRBV30 to TRBJ2-7, with D tentatively TRBD1 (7 bases). Trimming cost V 4 bases and J 4 bases, with 14 bases left between them. Germline V CDR1 and CDR2: GTSNPN, SVGIG (reference sequence). The length of the CDR3 is 13 residues. CDR3 coding DNA: TGTGCCTGGATGCGGGACAGCTTATACGAGCAGTACTTC. The encoded protein is CAWMRDSLYEQYF.

This chain links TRBV6-2 or TRBV6-3 with TRBJ2-7; no clear D gene. Germline CDR1 is MNHEY and CDR2 is SVGEGT. This CDR3 spans 15 amino acids. The ends were cut back, 0 bases at V and 1 base at J, with 10 bases in the middle. CDR3 sequence: CASSYSIDGSYEQYF. For the CDR3, the DNA is TGTGCCAGCAGTTACTCGATAGACGGTTCCTACGAGCAGTACTTC.

V gene TRBV9 combines with J gene TRBJ2-1; 8 nucleotides agree with TRBD2. CDR3 length: 15 amino acids. The V and J ends lost 4 bases and 1 base, in that order; junction bases with no gene match: 4. Looked up from germline, CDR1 is SGDLS and CDR2 is YYNGEE. The CDR3 region has the DNA TGTGCCAGCAGCCCGGGGGGGCGGTCCTACAATGAGCAGTTCTTC. Its protein product is CASSPGGRSYNEQFF.

This clonotype was seen at least ten times. The CDR3 coding sequence is TGCAGCGTTGCTCCGGGGGGCCTCAATCAGCCCCAGCATTTT. Protein: CSVAPGGLNQPQHF. J is TRBJ1-5 and V is TRBV29-1; D is perhaps TRBD1 (6 bases). Germline V gene data show CDR1 as SQVTM and CDR2 as ANQGSEA. V lost 4 bases and J lost 3, with 13 bases in between. CDR3 length: 14 amino acids.

This rearrangement joins TRBV5-1 to TRBJ2-7; D possibly corresponds to TRBD2 (5 bases). The CDR3 is made up of 15 amino acids. Trimming shortened V by 1 base and J by 0 bases, and 11 bases separated the two germline ends. Germline CDR1 is SGHRS and CDR2 is YFSETQ. As DNA, the CDR3 is TGCGCCAGCAGCTTGATGGCGGGTGCCTCCTACGAGCAGTACTTC. Protein: CASSLMAGASYEQYF.

This clonotype has only a few counts. J is TRBJ2-7 and V is TRBV12-3 or TRBV12-4, with D hard to call. The germline V and J ends were trimmed by 3 bases and 6 bases, with 9 bases remaining between them. The CDR3 runs to 12 residues. This chain's CDR3 is CASSFRRLEQYF. CDR3 coding DNA: TGTGCCAGCAGTTTCCGAAGACTCGAGCAGTACTTC.

Worth noting for this clonotype: A read error is the likely source, as a far larger clone sits one nucleotide away. The V call is TRBV14, the J call TRBJ2-5; D is undetermined. The CDR3 loop spans 12 amino acids. The germline V gene encodes CDR1 SGHDN and CDR2 FVKESK. V lost 2 bases, J lost 11 bases, and 12 bases lay in between. The chain's CDR3 is CASSQSTASQYF. The CDR3 DNA reads as TGTGCCAGCAGCCAATCTACGGCGTCGCAGTACTTC. Using reference TRBV14 and TRBJ2-5 for the parts outside the CDR3, the full variable domain is EAGVTQFPSHSVIEKGQTVTLRCDPISGHDNLYWYRRVMGKEIKFLLHFVKESKQDESGMPNNRFLAERTGGTYSTLKVQPAELEDSGVYFCASSQSTASQYFGPGTRLLVL.

This clonotype was counted many times. This sequence joins TRBV7-2 and TRBJ2-3; TRBD1 agrees at 8 bases. CDR3 length: 15 residues. With 5 bases clipped from V and 3 bases from J, the junction kept 7 bases outside the gene matches. Germline CDR1 SGHTA, CDR2 FQGNSA. The CDR3 nucleotides read TGTGCCAGCAGCAGATCGACAGGGGTAACAGATACGCAGTATTTT. Its translation: CASSRSTGVTDTQYF. Variable domain in full (rest from reference TRBV7-2 and TRBJ2-3): GAGVSQSPSNKVTEKGKDVELRCDPISGHTALYWYRQSLGQGLEFLIYFQGNSAPDKSGLPSDRFSAERTGGSVSTLTIQRTQQEDSAVYLCASSRSTGVTDTQYFGPGTRLTVL.

The table lists this clonotype with many counts. V is TRBV4-3 and J is TRBJ2-3; tentatively, D is TRBD1 or TRBD2 (5 bases each). The length of the CDR3 is 16 residues. V was clipped by 1 base and J by 2 bases, with 13 bases between them. Germline assignment: CDR1 LGHNA and CDR2 YSLEER. CDR3 protein: CASSQGPGRLTDTQYF. CDR3 sequence (DNA): TGCGCCAGCAGCCAAGGCCCGGGACGGCTCACAGATACGCAGTATTTT.